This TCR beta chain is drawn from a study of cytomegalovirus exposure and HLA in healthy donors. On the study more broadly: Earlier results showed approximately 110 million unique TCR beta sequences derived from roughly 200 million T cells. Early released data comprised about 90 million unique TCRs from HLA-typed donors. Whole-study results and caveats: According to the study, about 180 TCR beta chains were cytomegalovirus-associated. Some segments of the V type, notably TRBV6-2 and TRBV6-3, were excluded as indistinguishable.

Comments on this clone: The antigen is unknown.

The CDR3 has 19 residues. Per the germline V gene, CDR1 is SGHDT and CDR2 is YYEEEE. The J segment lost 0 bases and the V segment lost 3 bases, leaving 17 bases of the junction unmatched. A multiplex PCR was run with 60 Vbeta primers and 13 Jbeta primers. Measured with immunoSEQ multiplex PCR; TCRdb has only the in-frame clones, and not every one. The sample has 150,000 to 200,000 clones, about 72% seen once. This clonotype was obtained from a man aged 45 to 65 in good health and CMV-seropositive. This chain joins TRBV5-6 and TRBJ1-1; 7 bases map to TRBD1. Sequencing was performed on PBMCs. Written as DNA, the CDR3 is TGTGCCAGCAGCTGGAGGAGGACAGGACCACAACTACTGAACACTGAAGCTTTCTTT. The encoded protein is CASSWRRTGPQLLNTEAFF.